The 21 T cell receptor beta chains listed next were all sequenced from one sample in a study of blood T cell repertoires in COVID-19. Using immunoSEQ multiplex PCR, the repertoire was profiled, and TCRdb retains in-frame clones only, with some absent. The sample lists 150,000 or so clones, about 79% occurring once. Sequencing was performed on PBMCs or T cells enriched from blood (not recorded which). The receptor set was obtained from a woman in her forties or fifties who had recovered from COVID-19.

This clone was counted a few times. In DNA, the CDR3 is TGTGCCAGCAGCCAGGGGACAGGGAATCAGCCCCAGCATTTT. Translated: CASSQGTGNQPQHF. The V and J genes are TRBV14 and TRBJ1-5; TRBD1 agrees at 9 bases. Germline CDR1 reads SGHDN; CDR2 reads FVKESK. The CDR3 contains 14 residues. The trim removed 3 bases at V and 4 bases at J, leaving 1 base unmatched. Complete variable domain (other parts from reference TRBV14 and TRBJ1-5): EAGVTQFPSHSVIEKGQTVTLRCDPISGHDNLYWYRRVMGKEIKFLLHFVKESKQDESGMPNNRFLAERTGGTYSTLKVQPAELEDSGVYFCASSQGTGNQPQHFGDGTRLSIL.

The genes are TRBV6-1 and TRBJ1-5; TRBD1 is a possible D gene (6 bases). CDR3 size: 18 residues. Germline values: CDR1 MNHNS, CDR2 SASEGT. With 4 bases removed from V and 2 bases from J, the gap between germline ends came to 21 bases. The CDR3 spells CASSGAGTRGYGNQPQHF. The CDR3 DNA follows: TGTGCCAGCAGTGGCGCAGGGACAAGGGGGTATGGCAATCAGCCCCAGCATTTT.

V is TRBV3-1 (or the pseudogene TRBV3-2) and J is TRBJ2-3, with unresolved D. CDR1 is LGHDT and CDR2 is YNNKEL in the germline V gene (reference sequence). The ends were cut back, 8 bases at V and 1 base at J, with 10 bases in the middle. CDR3 size: 13 residues. The CDR3 loop is CASATQGTDTQYF. CDR3 DNA sequence: TGTGCCAGCGCAACTCAGGGCACAGATACGCAGTATTTT.

The chain couples TRBV12-3 or TRBV12-4 to TRBJ1-5; D ambiguous. CDR3 size: 13 residues. V was clipped by 0 bases and J by 2 bases, with 2 bases between them. CDR3 sequence reads: CASSLAGNQPQHF. For the CDR3, the DNA is TGTGCCAGCAGTTTAGCCGGCAATCAGCCCCAGCATTTT.

The CDR3 DNA sequence: TGTGCCAGCAGTTACGGGACACACTATGGCTACACCTTC. Residues: CASSYGTHYGYTF. The chain is built from TRBV6-5 and TRBJ1-2; weak D call: TRBD1 (6 bases). Trimming shortened V by 2 bases and J by 3 bases, and 7 bases separated the two germline ends. The CDR3 sequence is 13 residues long. The germline V gene has CDR1 MNHEY and CDR2 SVGAGI.

The chain links TRBV28 to TRBJ2-7; 9 bases agree with TRBD1. CDR1 and CDR2 from the germline V gene are MDHEN and SYDVKM. There are 14 residues in the CDR3. After removal of 6 bases from V and 5 bases from J, the junction contained 8 bases not matched to a gene. The CDR3: CASSPLGQGNEQYF. The DNA for the CDR3 is TGTGCCAGCAGCCCATTGGGACAGGGTAACGAGCAGTACTTC.

This clone was seen a single time. The chain links TRBV3-1 (or the pseudogene TRBV3-2) to TRBJ1-6; tentatively, D is TRBD1 (5 bases). The ends were cut back, 0 bases at V and 10 bases at J, with 19 bases in the middle. The CDR3 sequence is 17 residues long. In germline, CDR1 is LGHDT, CDR2 YNNKEL (reference sequence). CDR3 DNA sequence: TGTGCCAGCAGCCAAGAAGCTGTGGCGGGGCGAGAATCACCCCTCCACTTT. Residues: CASSQEAVAGRESPLHF.

This chain connects TRBV5-1 to TRBJ2-3; 11 bases are shared with TRBD2. Germline trimming cut 0 bases from V and 5 bases from J; bases unmatched to any gene: 8. CDR1 is SGHRS, CDR2 YFSETQ, per germline. This CDR3 is built from 17 residues. The CDR3: CASSLEGLAATGDTQYF. CDR3 nucleotide sequence: TGCGCCAGCAGCTTGGAGGGACTAGCGGCGACGGGAGATACGCAGTATTTT.

The genes are TRBV23-1 and TRBJ2-1, with 11 bases identical to TRBD1. TRBV23-1 qualifies as an ORF whose function is uncertain. Germline trimming cut 0 bases from V and 7 bases from J; bases unmatched to any gene: 5. The CDR3 runs to 16 residues. The CDR3 spells CASSQSGTGGGNEQFF. As DNA, the CDR3 is TGCGCCAGCAGTCAATCGGGGACAGGGGGTGGAAATGAGCAGTTCTTC.

This clone was found once. This chain connects TRBV5-1 to TRBJ1-5, with a possible D match to TRBD1 (6 bases). The CDR3 is 15 amino acids. Trimming cost V 4 bases and J 0 bases, with 11 bases left between them. Germline CDR1 and CDR2: SGHRS and YFSETQ. The CDR3 DNA is TGCGCCAGCAGCGCCACAGGGAATAGCAATCAGCCCCAGCATTTT. It encodes CASSATGNSNQPQHF.

The V gene is TRBV7-9, the J gene TRBJ1-4, with a tentative D call TRBD1 (6 bases). This CDR3 comprises 14 residues. Germline CDR1 is SEHNR and CDR2 is FQNEAQ (reference sequence). Trimming took off 7 bases at V and 8 bases at J, with 17 bases between the two ends. The CDR3 nucleotides are TGTGCCAGCACCTCGGACAGTCTAAAAGAAAAACTGTTTTTT. Its translation: CASTSDSLKEKLFF.

V is TRBV27 and J is TRBJ1-2; a weak D match, TRBD1 (6 bases). Germline V gene sequence: CDR1 MNHEY, CDR2 SMNVEV (reference sequence). This CDR3 has 18 residues. V dropped 0 bases and J dropped 2 bases, with 19 bases sitting between them. In nucleotides, the CDR3 is TGTGCCAGCAGTTTATCACCGGAGATAGGGGGAAGAAACTATGGCTACACCTTC. Translation gives CASSLSPEIGGRNYGYTF.

The chain recombines TRBV5-8 with TRBJ1-2; D might be TRBD1 (5 bases). Germline CDR1 SGHTS, CDR2 YDEGEE. CDR3 length: 14 residues. V gave up 3 bases and J gave up 3 bases, with 12 bases separating them. The CDR3 coding sequence is TGTGCCAGCAGCTCGGGGGGTTTTCACTATGGCTACACCTTC. Protein product: CASSSGGFHYGYTF.

The rearrangement uses TRBV6-1 and TRBJ1-5; a weak D match, TRBD1 (6 bases). There are 16 residues in the CDR3. Germline V CDR1 and CDR2: MNHNS, SASEGT. The V end was cut by 0 bases, the J end by 6 bases, with 15 bases between. CDR3 region: CASSEAVHRVGQPQHF. CDR3 bases: TGTGCCAGCAGTGAAGCAGTACACAGGGTAGGTCAGCCCCAGCATTTT.

The chain uses TRBV7-9 and TRBJ2-1; D is uncertain. The germline gives CDR1 SEHNR, CDR2 FQNEAQ (reference sequence). Trimming left V 5 bases short and J 14 bases short, with 22 bases between. CDR3 length: 14 residues. CDR3: CASSPSVRGGTKFF. The CDR3 bases are TGTGCCAGCAGCCCGAGTGTTCGCGGTGGCACCAAGTTCTTC.

In its sample, this clone was seen once. This chain links TRBV18 with TRBJ2-5; 9 nucleotides line up with TRBD1. This CDR3 region has 13 residues. Germline V lookup: CDR1 KGHSH, CDR2 LQKENI. V lost 8 bases and J lost 6; bases outside the gene matches: 7. This chain's CDR3 is CASTGTGLKTQYF. The CDR3 DNA is TGTGCCAGCACCGGGACAGGGCTGAAGACCCAGTACTTC.

The chain carries TRBV18 and TRBJ1-5; tentative D call: TRBD1 (5 bases). From germline, CDR1 is KGHSH and CDR2 LQKENI. V lost 2 bases to trimming and J lost 3 bases, with 11 bases between them. This CDR3 spans 15 amino acids. CDR3 nucleotide sequence: TGTGCCAGCTCACCAGGCGACAGCCCCAATCAGCCCCAGCATTTT. Residues: CASSPGDSPNQPQHF.

The chain employs TRBV12-3 or TRBV12-4 and TRBJ1-4; D might be TRBD1 (5 bases). V lost 10 bases and J 5 bases, leaving 14 bases between the germline ends. CDR3 length: 13 amino acids. The CDR3 nucleotides read TGTGCCACCTCAGACAGACCGAATGAAAAACTGTTTTTT. It translates to CATSDRPNEKLFF.

V and J are TRBV6-5 and TRBJ2-7; D call uncertain. The germline V and J ends were trimmed by 7 bases and 2 bases, with 9 bases remaining between them. The V gene's germline CDR1 is MNHEY and CDR2 SVGAGI. This CDR3 spans 12 amino acids. The CDR3 DNA sequence: TGTGCCAGCACCCGAAGCCCCTACGAGCAGTACTTC. The encoded protein is CASTRSPYEQYF.

The chain joins TRBV4-1 to TRBJ2-5, with D tentatively TRBD1 (6 bases). Germline-derived CDR1 and CDR2 are MGHRA and YSYEKL. The CDR3 length is 15 residues. V lost 3 bases to trimming and J lost 4 bases, with 15 bases between them. The CDR3 DNA is TGCGCCAGCAGCCAGAAAGGCCTAGGGGGAGAGACCCAGTACTTC. This encodes CASSQKGLGGETQYF.

This rearrangement joins TRBV4-2 to TRBJ2-5; 8 bases agree with TRBD1. The CDR3 runs 16 residues. Germline CDR1 and CDR2: LGHNA and YNFKEQ. V gave up 1 base and J gave up 7 bases; unmatched junction bases: 11. CDR3 residues: CASSQGGQGGLRTQYF. The CDR3 region has the DNA TGTGCCAGCAGCCAAGGTGGACAGGGTGGGCTTCGGACCCAGTACTTC.